The T cell receptor beta chain under discussion was sequenced for a study of read filtering for tumor transcriptome and immune sequencing. For the study at large: The cohort had some 16 men and over eleven women aged roughly 45 to 90, mean roughly 71 years. DNase treatment preceded whole-transcriptome library preparation. Per sample, TCR-region reads ranged about 4 to 11 million by IR-seq, roughly 85 to 1,300 by RNA-seq. Points from the study as a whole: Sorted CD138-negative bone marrow cells were not purified T cells.

From 400 to 450 ng of RNA, a library with molecular barcoded alpha/delta and beta/gamma adaptors was made. One entry per CDR3 protein, called by TCRdb with MiXCR from the reads. The sample carries under 35,000 distinct CDR3 sequences, around 18% recorded once. A note on this clonotype: Its antigen is still unknown. With a far larger clone one base away, a read error is the likely cause.

CDR1 and CDR2 (germline): SGHAT, FQDESV (reference sequence). V lost 5 bases to trimming and J lost 16 bases, with 20 bases between them. CDR3 size: 13 residues. This sequence joins TRBV11-1 and TRBJ1-4; possible D gene TRBD1, 5 bases. Input material: a population of CD138-negative cells sorted from bone marrow. The receptor's source is a donor over 35 with multiple myeloma. CDR3 region: CASSPSGQDTQFF. The CDR3 DNA is TGTGCCAGCAGCCCGTCGGGGCAGGATACGCAGTTTTTT.